These 32 T cell receptor beta chains share one sample of origin, sequenced in a study of blood T cells in healthy people across ages. A second about 7 to 12 cycle PCR used barcoded and J-beta primers. TCRdb reprocessed the 5' RACE reads with MiXCR, giving one entry per CDR3 protein. The profile covers 630,000 or so distinct CDR3 sequences, with approximately 29% appearing a single time and 15% taken by the ten largest. The sequenced material came from blood. All receptors come from a woman older than 75 in good health.

This clonotype was seen many times. This chain joins TRBV27 and TRBJ2-5; D ambiguous. This CDR3 has 15 amino acids. The ends were cut back, 2 bases at V and 4 bases at J, with 14 bases in the middle. Per the germline V gene, CDR1 is MNHEY and CDR2 is SMNVEV (reference sequence). The CDR3 DNA follows: TGTGCCAGCAGTTTACGTGGGATCGAATCAGAGACCCAGTACTTC. Translating gives CASSLRGIESETQYF.

The table lists this clonotype with a count of one. With a much larger clone just one base away, this may be a read error. The rearrangement uses TRBV20-1 and TRBJ2-1; weak D call: TRBD2 (7 bases). CDR3 size: 11 residues. V lost 4 bases to trimming and J lost 7 bases, with 8 bases between them. Germline V gives CDR1 DFQATT, CDR2 SNEGSKA (reference sequence). In DNA form, the CDR3 reads TGCAGTGCTAAGGGGGGGAATGAGCAGTTCTTC. This encodes CSAKGGNEQFF.

A word on this clonotype: A read error is possible here, since a much larger clone lies one base away. The V call is TRBV18, the J call TRBJ2-5; D gene unclear. Per germline, CDR1 KGHSH and CDR2 LQKENI. This CDR3 comprises 14 residues. The V gene lost 2 bases and the J gene lost 4 bases, with 11 bases spanning the gap. The CDR3 nucleotides read TGTGCCAGCTCACCAATTGAGGACCGAGAGACCCAGTACTTC. Its translation: CASSPIEDRETQYF.

This clonotype was observed a handful of times. An end of the junction does not agree with germline; a read error may underlie this. J is TRBJ1-2 and V is TRBV7-2; D unresolved. The V gene's germline CDR1 is SGHTA and CDR2 FQGNSA. This CDR3 spans 12 amino acids. DNA for the CDR3: TGTGCCAGCAGCTTAGAAGGGTATGGCCACACCTTC. Protein sequence: CASSLEGYGHTF.

This chain joins TRBV20-1 and TRBJ2-1; D may be TRBD2 (6 bases). CDR1 and CDR2 from the germline V gene are DFQATT and SNEGSKA (reference sequence). Between the trimmed V and J ends, which lost 2 bases and 4 bases, there was a span of 9 bases. The CDR3 totals 13 residues. Here the CDR3 reads CSARLAPYNEQFF. The CDR3 DNA is TGCAGTGCTAGACTAGCGCCATACAATGAGCAGTTCTTC.

The table lists this clonotype with a few counts. The CDR3 sequence: CASSLRQGAGNTIYF. The CDR3 region has the DNA TGTGCCAGCAGCCTAAGACAGGGCGCTGGAAACACCATATATTTT. The chain recombines TRBV7-9 with TRBJ1-3; 7 bases match TRBD1. The CDR3 contains 15 residues. With V trimmed by 5 bases and J by 2 bases, 6 bases remained unmatched. The germline V gene has CDR1 SEHNR and CDR2 FQNEAQ (reference sequence).

This chain uses TRBV7-2 with TRBJ2-3; 10 bases line up with TRBD2. With V trimmed by 8 bases and J by 3 bases, 14 bases remained unmatched. The CDR3 length is 17 residues. Germline assignment: CDR1 SGHTA and CDR2 FQGNSA. The CDR3 sequence: CASVDGALAGVTDTQYF. In DNA, the CDR3 is TGTGCCAGCGTTGACGGCGCGCTAGCGGGGGTTACAGATACGCAGTATTTT.

This clonotype was counted at least ten times. A much bigger clone sits one base away, suggesting this may be a read error. The CDR3 DNA sequence: TGCAGTGCTAGCCCCGGGCAAGAGCAGTTCTTC. Translation gives CSASPGQEQFF. The chain links TRBV20-1 to TRBJ2-1; D is unclear. CDR3 size: 11 residues. V was pared by 3 bases and J by 10 bases, with 10 bases between. Per the germline V gene, CDR1 is DFQATT and CDR2 is SNEGSKA (reference sequence).

This clonotype has just a few counts. This chain uses TRBV7-9 with TRBJ1-4, with D maybe TRBD1 (6 bases). V was shortened by 5 bases and J by 4 bases, with 14 bases between the two germline ends. CDR1 and CDR2 from the germline V gene are SEHNR and FQNEAQ (reference sequence). There are 15 residues in the CDR3. Written as DNA, the CDR3 is TGTGCCAGCAGCAACTTGGACAGAAATAATGAAAAACTGTTTTTT. Translated, it gives CASSNLDRNNEKLFF. Combining the CDR3 with reference TRBV7-9 and TRBJ1-4 gives the whole variable domain DTGVSQNPRHKITKRGQNVTFRCDPISEHNRLYWYRQTLGQGPEFLTYFQNEAQLEKSRLLSDRFSAERPKGSFSTLEIQRTEQGDSAMYLCASSNLDRNNEKLFFGSGTQLSVL.

V and J are TRBV27 and TRBJ1-1; 8 bases line up with TRBD1. The CDR3 has 16 residues. V lost 6 bases, J lost 2 bases, and 11 bases stayed unmatched. Germline CDR1 and CDR2: MNHEY and SMNVEV (reference sequence). CDR3 loop: CASSPRPGTGNTEAFF. CDR3 nucleotides: TGTGCCAGCAGCCCACGTCCCGGGACAGGTAACACTGAAGCTTTCTTT.

V gene TRBV10-3 combines with J gene TRBJ2-2, with 8 bases matching TRBD1. The germline gives CDR1 ENHRY, CDR2 SYGVKD. With 9 bases clipped from V and 1 base from J, the junction kept 4 bases outside the gene matches. There are 14 residues in the CDR3. The CDR3 bases are TGTGCCATGCGAGGGACAGGGAACACCGGGGAGCTGTTTTTT. Protein sequence: CAMRGTGNTGELFF.

This clonotype has ten or more counts. This chain's CDR3 is CASSPRQDNEQFF. DNA for the CDR3: TGTGCCAGCTCACCACGTCAGGACAATGAGCAGTTCTTC. The V and J genes are TRBV18 and TRBJ2-1; D unresolved. The CDR3 is 13 amino acids. V gave up 1 base and J gave up 5 bases, with 6 bases separating them. Germline CDR1 is KGHSH and CDR2 is LQKENI.

V is TRBV30 and J is TRBJ2-3, with unresolved D. The germline V gene encodes CDR1 GTSNPN and CDR2 SVGIG (reference sequence). CDR3 size: 10 residues. Trimming pared 8 bases from V and 4 bases from J, leaving 7 bases between. In nucleotides, the CDR3 is TGTGCCGGGAAGGCAGATACGCAGTATTTT. Translation: CAGKADTQYF.

This clonotype was seen repeatedly, ten times or more. This rearrangement joins TRBV6-1 to TRBJ2-1; 9 nucleotides agree with TRBD2. Germline V gene data show CDR1 as MNHNS and CDR2 as SASEGT. V lost 3 bases and J lost 0; bases outside the gene matches: 6. The length of the CDR3 is 17 residues. CDR3 DNA: TGTGCCAGCAGTGAGTTGGCGCGGGGGGGCTCCTACAATGAGCAGTTCTTC. Protein product: CASSELARGGSYNEQFF.

The gene calls are TRBV15 and TRBJ1-5; 8 bases fit TRBD1. The CDR3 has 15 residues. Unmatched junction bases numbered 3, after V lost 3 bases and J lost 2 bases. Looked up from germline, CDR1 is LNHNV and CDR2 is YYDKDF (reference sequence). DNA for the CDR3: TGTGCCACCAGCAGTTTGGACAGGGGCAATCAGCCCCAGCATTTT. Translated, it gives CATSSLDRGNQPQHF.

This clonotype was counted between two and nine times. The V and J genes are TRBV30 and TRBJ1-1; D is undetermined. In germline, CDR1 is GTSNPN, CDR2 SVGIG (reference sequence). V was cut by 1 base and J by 0 bases, with 9 bases left in between. CDR3 length equals 14 residues. CDR3 amino acids: CAWSGPPMNTEAFF. CDR3 in DNA: TGTGCCTGGAGTGGTCCCCCTATGAACACTGAAGCTTTCTTT.

The genes are TRBV7-3 and TRBJ2-1; D might be TRBD2 (6 bases). This CDR3 has 16 residues. V was trimmed by 3 bases and J by 5 bases, leaving 17 bases between them. The germline gives CDR1 SGHTA, CDR2 FQGTGA. This CDR3 reads CASSLSPGLPDNEQFF. The CDR3 bases are TGTGCCAGCAGCTTGAGTCCCGGACTACCCGACAATGAGCAGTTCTTC.

This clonotype came up many times. The chain has TRBV12-3 or TRBV12-4 and TRBJ2-6, with D possibly being TRBD2 (5 bases). The V end lost 5 bases, the J end lost 2 bases, and 10 bases lay between the germline ends. CDR3 length: 15 residues. DNA for the CDR3: TGTGCCAGCAGTCTCGGACTGGCTGGGGCCAACGTCCTGACTTTC. This encodes CASSLGLAGANVLTF.

The CDR3 DNA is TGCGCCAGCAGCCAAGAGGAGGCGCGTGCCGGGGAGCTGTTTTTT. The encoded protein is CASSQEEARAGELFF. J is TRBJ2-2 and V is TRBV4-1; a weak D match, TRBD2 (5 bases). The V gene's germline CDR1 is MGHRA and CDR2 YSYEKL. This CDR3 spans 15 amino acids. V was trimmed by 0 bases and J by 6 bases, leaving 11 bases between them.

This clonotype was seen repeatedly, ten times or more. The chain has TRBV5-5 and TRBJ2-3; 7 nucleotides align to TRBD1. The J segment lost 3 bases and the V segment lost 4 bases, leaving 8 bases of the junction unmatched. The germline CDR1 and CDR2 sequences are SGHKS and YYEKEE (reference sequence). The CDR3 loop spans 15 amino acids. CDR3: CASSPLGTATDTQYF. The CDR3 nucleotides are TGTGCCAGCAGCCCCCTAGGGACAGCTACAGATACGCAGTATTTT.

A note on this clonotype: A much larger clone lies one base from this, so it may be a read error. The V call is TRBV20-1, the J call TRBJ2-7; TRBD1 or TRBD2 may be the D gene (5 bases each). Gene TRBJ2-5 matches the end of the DNA better, so the J call may be wrong. The germline CDR1 and CDR2 sequences are DFQATT and SNEGSKA (reference sequence). This CDR3 spans 14 amino acids. CDR3 sequence: CSARHRQSGETQYF. Written as DNA, the CDR3 is TGCAGTGCTCGCCATAGACAGAGCGGAGAGACCCAGTACTTC.

This clonotype has at least ten counts. The chain has TRBV15 and TRBJ2-7; no clear D. Trimming removed 0 bases from V and 0 bases from J, with 6 bases in between. CDR1 and CDR2 (germline): LNHNV, YYDKDF (reference sequence). CDR3 size: 14 residues. In nucleotides, the CDR3 is TGTGCCACCAGCAGAGATAGGGCCTCCTACGAGCAGTACTTC. Its translation: CATSRDRASYEQYF.

J is TRBJ1-1 and V is TRBV20-1, with D tentatively TRBD1 (5 bases). Looked up from germline, CDR1 is DFQATT and CDR2 is SNEGSKA (reference sequence). V was pared by 3 bases and J by 4 bases, with 9 bases between. This CDR3 comprises 12 residues. The CDR3 nucleotides are TGCAGTGCTAGGCGGCAGGGCACTGAAGCTTTCTTT. It specifies CSARRQGTEAFF.

The table lists this clonotype with a few counts. The chain employs TRBV4-3 and TRBJ1-2, with TRBD1 matching 7 bases. The CDR3 totals 14 residues. Trimming cost V 1 base and J 2 bases; bases outside gene matches: 1. Germline V CDR1 and CDR2: LGHNA, YSLEER. CDR3: CASSQGGQNYGYTF. As DNA, the CDR3 is TGCGCCAGCAGCCAAGGGGGACAGAACTATGGCTACACCTTC.

This clonotype came up many times. CDR3 region: CAIRGTGATDTQYF. The CDR3 DNA sequence: TGTGCCATCAGGGGGACAGGGGCCACAGATACGCAGTATTTT. The chain has TRBV10-3 and TRBJ2-3, with 10 nucleotides matching TRBD1. Germline lookup yields CDR1 ENHRY and CDR2 SYGVKD. V shed 6 bases and J 2 bases; nucleotides not matched to a gene: 2. The CDR3 is 14 amino acids.

This CDR3 reads CASSPTGPPFYEQYF. The CDR3 DNA follows: TGTGCCAGCAGCCCGACAGGGCCTCCTTTCTACGAGCAGTACTTC. The chain couples TRBV21-1 to TRBJ2-7; the table's D gene call, TRBD1, was not cross checked with the DNA. TRBV21-1 represents a pseudogene. This CDR3 has 15 amino acids.

V usage is TRBV21-1 and J usage is TRBJ2-1; TRBD1 was called by the table and not checked on the DNA. TRBV21-1 is marked as a pseudogene. CDR3 length: 18 residues. Here the CDR3 reads CASSSRSSGTGENNEQFF. CDR3 nucleotides: TGTGCCAGCAGCTCCCGGAGCTCCGGGACAGGGGAGAATAATGAGCAGTTCTTC.

This rearrangement joins TRBV28 to TRBJ1-2; the D gene is possibly TRBD1 (6 bases). V dropped 6 bases and J dropped 7 bases, with 18 bases sitting between them. CDR1 MDHEN and CDR2 SYDVKM come from the germline V gene. CDR3 length equals 14 residues. The CDR3 loop reads CASSRGRGASGYTF. The CDR3 DNA reads as TGTGCCAGCAGCCGCGGACGGGGGGCTTCTGGCTACACCTTC.

The chain joins TRBV20-1 to TRBJ2-1; 10 bases match TRBD2. Trimming removed 5 bases from V and 4 bases from J; junction bases left unmatched: 8. The CDR3 extends over 15 amino acids. The V gene's germline CDR1 is DFQATT and CDR2 SNEGSKA (reference sequence). Here the CDR3 DNA reads TGCAGTGCTCCCCGAGCGGGGGGGCCTTACAATGAGCAGTTCTTC. The encoded protein is CSAPRAGGPYNEQFF.

This rearrangement joins TRBV29-1 to TRBJ2-1; no firm D call. This CDR3 has 10 amino acids. The germline V gene has CDR1 SQVTM and CDR2 ANQGSEA. Trimming pared 6 bases from V and 7 bases from J, leaving 7 bases between. This CDR3 reads CSVFMNEQFF. The DNA of the CDR3 is TGCAGCGTGTTCATGAATGAGCAGTTCTTC.

A few counts support this clonotype. The V and J genes are TRBV30 and TRBJ2-2, with a possible D match to TRBD1 (6 bases). V lost 0 bases and J lost 5, with 7 bases in between. The length of the CDR3 is 13 residues. Germline V CDR1 and CDR2: GTSNPN, SVGIG (reference sequence). The CDR3 region is CAWSVQGTGELFF. The CDR3 DNA follows: TGTGCCTGGAGTGTACAGGGAACCGGGGAGCTGTTTTTT.

This clonotype occurred once. This chain links TRBV6-6 with TRBJ2-7; 8 bases map to TRBD2. Trimming cost V 5 bases and J 10 bases; bases outside gene matches: 16. The CDR3 spans 15 residues. The V gene's germline CDR1 is MNHNY and CDR2 SVGAGI (reference sequence). The CDR3 loop reads CASSRLAQRENIQYF. The CDR3 DNA follows: TGTGCCAGCAGTCGACTAGCGCAAAGGGAAAACATCCAGTACTTC.